This T cell receptor beta chain comes out of a study of cytomegalovirus exposure and HLA in healthy donors. 60 Vbeta and 13 Jbeta primers were used in PCR. Libraries were prepared by immunoSEQ multiplex PCR; TCRdb keeps only in-frame clonotypes and omits some of them. The data hold around 200,000 clones, with around three quarters observed a single time. This CDR3 has 17 residues. V was clipped by 5 bases and J by 3 bases, with 20 bases between them. CDR1 and CDR2 from the germline V gene are MNHEY and SMNVEV (reference sequence). This chain connects TRBV27 to TRBJ2-1, with TRBD1 as a possible D gene (6 bases). Sequencing was performed on PBMCs. The sequence derives from a man aged 25 to 40 in good health and CMV-seronegative. This chain's CDR3 is CASSTGPGTTFYNEQFF. The CDR3 region has the DNA TGTGCCAGCAGTACCGGGCCAGGGACAACTTTCTACAATGAGCAGTTCTTC.